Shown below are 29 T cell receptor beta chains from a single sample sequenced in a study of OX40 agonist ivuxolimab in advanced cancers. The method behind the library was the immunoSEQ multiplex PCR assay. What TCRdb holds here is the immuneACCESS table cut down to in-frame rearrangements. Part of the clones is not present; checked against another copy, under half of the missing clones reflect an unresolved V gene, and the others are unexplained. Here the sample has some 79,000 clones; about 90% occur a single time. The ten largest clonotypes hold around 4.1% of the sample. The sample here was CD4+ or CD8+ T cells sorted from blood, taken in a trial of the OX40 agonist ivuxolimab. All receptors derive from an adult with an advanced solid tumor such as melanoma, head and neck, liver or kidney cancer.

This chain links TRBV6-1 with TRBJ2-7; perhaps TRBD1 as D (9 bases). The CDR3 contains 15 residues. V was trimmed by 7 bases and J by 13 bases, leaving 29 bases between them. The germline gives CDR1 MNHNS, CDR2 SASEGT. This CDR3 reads CASTTLQGAGSGTYF. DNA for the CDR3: TGTGCCAGCACCACATTACAGGGGGCTGGTAGCGGGACATACTTC.

The CDR3 region has the DNA TGTGCCAGCAGTGAAGGGGCAGGGTGGGACGAGCAGTACTTC. Its translation: CASSEGAGWDEQYF. The rearrangement joins TRBV2 to TRBJ2-7; maybe TRBD1 (5 bases). The V end was cut by 1 base, the J end by 5 bases, with 12 bases between. The CDR3 spans 14 residues. The V gene's germline CDR1 is SNHLY and CDR2 FYNNEI.

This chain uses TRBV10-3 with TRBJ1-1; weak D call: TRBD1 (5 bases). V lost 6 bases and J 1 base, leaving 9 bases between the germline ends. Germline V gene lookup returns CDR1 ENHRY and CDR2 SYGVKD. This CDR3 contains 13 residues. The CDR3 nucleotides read TGTGCCATCAGCAGGGCGGAGAACACTGAAGCTTTCTTT. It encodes CAISRAENTEAFF.

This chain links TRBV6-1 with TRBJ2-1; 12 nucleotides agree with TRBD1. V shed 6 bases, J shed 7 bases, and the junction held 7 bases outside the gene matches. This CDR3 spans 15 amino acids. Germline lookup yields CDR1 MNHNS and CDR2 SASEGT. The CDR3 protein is CASRAPGQGANEQFF. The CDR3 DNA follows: TGTGCCAGCAGAGCCCCGGGACAGGGGGCTAATGAGCAGTTCTTC.

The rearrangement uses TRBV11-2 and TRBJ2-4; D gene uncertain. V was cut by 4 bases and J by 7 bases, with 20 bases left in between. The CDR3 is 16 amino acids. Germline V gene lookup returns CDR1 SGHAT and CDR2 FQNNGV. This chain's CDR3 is CASSSRADPIVNIQYF. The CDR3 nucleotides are TGTGCCAGCAGCTCTAGGGCGGATCCCATCGTGAACATTCAGTACTTC.

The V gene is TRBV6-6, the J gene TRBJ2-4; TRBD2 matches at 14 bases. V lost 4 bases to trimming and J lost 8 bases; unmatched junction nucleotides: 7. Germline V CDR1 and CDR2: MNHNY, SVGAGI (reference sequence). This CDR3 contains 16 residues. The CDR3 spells CASSSAGTSGSHIQYF. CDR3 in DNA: TGTGCCAGCAGTTCCGCCGGGACTAGCGGGAGTCACATTCAGTACTTC.

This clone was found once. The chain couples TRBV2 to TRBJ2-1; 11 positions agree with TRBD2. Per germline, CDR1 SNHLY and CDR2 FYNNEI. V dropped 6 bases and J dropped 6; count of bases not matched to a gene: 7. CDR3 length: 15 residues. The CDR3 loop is CASRATSGSSNEQFF. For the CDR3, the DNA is TGTGCCAGCAGAGCAACTAGCGGGAGTTCCAATGAGCAGTTCTTC.

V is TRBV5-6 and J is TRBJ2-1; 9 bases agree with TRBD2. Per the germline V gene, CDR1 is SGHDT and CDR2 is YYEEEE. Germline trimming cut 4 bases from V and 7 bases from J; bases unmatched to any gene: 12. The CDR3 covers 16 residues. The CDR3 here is CASSPKGLATGNEQFF. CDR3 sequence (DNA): TGTGCCAGCAGCCCGAAAGGACTAGCGACGGGGAATGAGCAGTTCTTC. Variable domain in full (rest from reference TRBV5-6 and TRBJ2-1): DAGVTQSPTHLIKTRGQQVTLRCSPKSGHDTVSWYQQALGQGPQFIFQYYEEEERQRGNFPDRFSGHQFPNYSSELNVNALLLGDSALYLCASSPKGLATGNEQFFGPGTRLTVL.

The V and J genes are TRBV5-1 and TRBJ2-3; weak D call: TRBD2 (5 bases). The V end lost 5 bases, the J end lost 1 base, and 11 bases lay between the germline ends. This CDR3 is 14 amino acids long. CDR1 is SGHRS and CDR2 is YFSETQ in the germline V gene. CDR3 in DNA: TGCGCCAGCAGTTTTTGGACTGGCACAGATACGCAGTATTTT. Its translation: CASSFWTGTDTQYF.

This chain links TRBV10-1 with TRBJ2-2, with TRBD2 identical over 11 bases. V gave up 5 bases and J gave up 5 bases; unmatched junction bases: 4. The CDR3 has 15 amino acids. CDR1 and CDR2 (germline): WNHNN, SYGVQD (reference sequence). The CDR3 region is CASSTTSGTTGELFF. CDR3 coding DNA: TGCGCCAGCAGTACGACTAGCGGGACGACCGGGGAGCTGTTTTTT.

The CDR3 nucleotides read TGTGCCAGCAGTTTGGGACAGAGGGATGAAAAACTGTTTTTT. Amino acids: CASSLGQRDEKLFF. The chain couples TRBV6-5 to TRBJ1-4; 7 bases are shared with TRBD1. Per germline, CDR1 MNHEY and CDR2 SVGAGI. With V trimmed by 4 bases and J by 6 bases, 5 bases remained unmatched. The CDR3 runs to 14 residues.

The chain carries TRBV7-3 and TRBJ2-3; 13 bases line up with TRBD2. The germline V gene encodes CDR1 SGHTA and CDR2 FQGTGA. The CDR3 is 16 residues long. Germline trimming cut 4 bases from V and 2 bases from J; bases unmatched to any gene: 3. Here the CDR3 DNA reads TGTGCCAGCAGCTCGGGACTAGCGGGACCCACAGATACGCAGTATTTT. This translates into CASSSGLAGPTDTQYF.

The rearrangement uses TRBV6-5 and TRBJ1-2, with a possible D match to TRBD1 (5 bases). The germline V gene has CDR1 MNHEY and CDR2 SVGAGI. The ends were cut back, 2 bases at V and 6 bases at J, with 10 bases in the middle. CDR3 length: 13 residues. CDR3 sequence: CASSYGRGHGYTF. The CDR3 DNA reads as TGTGCCAGCAGTTACGGAAGGGGCCATGGCTACACCTTC.

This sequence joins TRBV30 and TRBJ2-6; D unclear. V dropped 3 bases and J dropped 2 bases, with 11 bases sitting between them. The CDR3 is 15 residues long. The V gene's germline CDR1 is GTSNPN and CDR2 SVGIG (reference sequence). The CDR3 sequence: CAWRRGLTGANVLTF. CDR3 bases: TGTGCCTGGAGACGAGGTCTTACTGGGGCCAACGTCCTGACTTTC.

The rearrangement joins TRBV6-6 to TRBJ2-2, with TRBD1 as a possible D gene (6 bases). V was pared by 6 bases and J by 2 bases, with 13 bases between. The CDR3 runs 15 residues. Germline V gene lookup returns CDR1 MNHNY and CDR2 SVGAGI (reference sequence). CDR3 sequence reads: CASRGRDTNTGELFF. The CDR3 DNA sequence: TGTGCCAGCAGAGGCCGGGACACTAACACCGGGGAGCTGTTTTTT.

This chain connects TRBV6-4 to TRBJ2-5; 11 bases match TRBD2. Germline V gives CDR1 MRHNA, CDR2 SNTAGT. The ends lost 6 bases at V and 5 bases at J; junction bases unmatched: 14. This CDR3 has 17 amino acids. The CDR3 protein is CASRQGATSGAVETQYF. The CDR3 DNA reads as TGTGCCAGCAGACAGGGGGCGACTAGCGGGGCGGTGGAGACCCAGTACTTC.

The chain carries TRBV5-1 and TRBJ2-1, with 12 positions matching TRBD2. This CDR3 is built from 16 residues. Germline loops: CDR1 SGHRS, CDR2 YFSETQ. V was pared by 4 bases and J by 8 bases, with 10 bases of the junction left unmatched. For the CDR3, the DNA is TGCGCCAGCAGCGAAGGGACTAGCGGGTGGGGATATGAGCAGTTCTTC. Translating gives CASSEGTSGWGYEQFF.

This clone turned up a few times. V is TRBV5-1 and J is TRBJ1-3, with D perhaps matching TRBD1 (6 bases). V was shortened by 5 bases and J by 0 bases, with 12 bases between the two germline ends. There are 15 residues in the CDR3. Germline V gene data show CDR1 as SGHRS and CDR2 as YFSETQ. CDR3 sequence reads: CASSFTGSSGNTIYF. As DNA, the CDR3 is TGCGCCAGCAGTTTTACAGGGTCCTCTGGAAACACCATATATTTT.

The CDR3 here is CASSSPQGVNYGYTF. The CDR3 DNA is TGTGCCAGCAGTTCACCCCAGGGAGTCAACTATGGCTACACCTTC. V usage is TRBV6-1 and J usage is TRBJ1-2; TRBD1 might be the D (5 bases). Trimming stripped 5 bases from V and 2 bases from J, with 15 bases between. CDR3 length: 15 residues. Germline loops: CDR1 MNHNS, CDR2 SASEGT.

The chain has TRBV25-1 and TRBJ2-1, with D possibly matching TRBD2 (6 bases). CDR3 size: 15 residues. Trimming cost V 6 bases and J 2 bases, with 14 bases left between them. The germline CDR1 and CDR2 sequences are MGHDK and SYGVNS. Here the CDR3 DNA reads TGTGCCAGCAGCATCGGGAGTGAAACCTACAATGAGCAGTTCTTC. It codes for CASSIGSETYNEQFF. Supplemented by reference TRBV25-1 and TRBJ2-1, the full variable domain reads EADIYQTPRYLVIGTGKKITLECSQTMGHDKMYWYQQDPGMELHLIHYSYGVNSTEKGDLSSESTVSRIRTEHFPLTLESARPSHTSQYLCASSIGSETYNEQFFGPGTRLTVL.

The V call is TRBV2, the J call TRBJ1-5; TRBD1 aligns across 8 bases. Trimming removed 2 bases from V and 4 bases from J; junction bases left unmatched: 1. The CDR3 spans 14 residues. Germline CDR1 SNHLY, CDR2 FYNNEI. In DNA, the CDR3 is TGTGCCAGCAGTGAACGGGACAGGAATCAGCCCCAGCATTTT. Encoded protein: CASSERDRNQPQHF. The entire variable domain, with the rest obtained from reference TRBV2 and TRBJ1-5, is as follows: EPEVTQTPSHQVTQMGQEVILRCVPISNHLYFYWYRQILGQKVEFLVSFYNNEISEKSEIFDDQFSVERPDGSNFTLKIRSTKLEDSAMYFCASSERDRNQPQHFGDGTRLSIL.

CDR3 loop: CASSGLAGVSYEQYF. The CDR3 DNA follows: TGTGCCAGTAGTGGACTAGCGGGAGTCAGTTACGAGCAGTACTTC. The chain combines TRBV19 with TRBJ2-7, with 13 bases aligning to TRBD2. Germline-derived CDR1 and CDR2 are LNHDA and SQIVND (reference sequence). The CDR3 contains 15 residues. V lost 5 bases, J lost 4 bases, and 5 bases stayed unmatched. Supplemented by reference TRBV19 and TRBJ2-7, the full variable domain reads DGGITQSPKYLFRKEGQNVTLSCEQNLNHDAMYWYRQDPGQGLRLIYYSQIVNDFQKGDIAEGYSVSREKKESFPLTVTSAQKNPTAFYLCASSGLAGVSYEQYFGPGTRLTVT.

DNA of the CDR3: TGTGCCAGCAGTTTATCGGGTACACTGGGTTACACTGAAGCTTTCTTT. Translating it yields CASSLSGTLGYTEAFF. This chain connects TRBV27 to TRBJ1-1; D unclear. The CDR3 runs to 16 residues. Germline-derived CDR1 and CDR2 are MNHEY and SMNVEV (reference sequence). Trimming removed 0 bases at V and 3 bases at J, with 14 bases between.

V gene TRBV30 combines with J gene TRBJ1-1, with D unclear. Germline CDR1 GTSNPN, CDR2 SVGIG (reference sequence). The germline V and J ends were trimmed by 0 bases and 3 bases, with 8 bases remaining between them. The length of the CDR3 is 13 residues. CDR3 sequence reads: CAWSVIADTEAFF. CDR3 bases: TGTGCCTGGAGTGTAATTGCGGACACTGAAGCTTTCTTT.

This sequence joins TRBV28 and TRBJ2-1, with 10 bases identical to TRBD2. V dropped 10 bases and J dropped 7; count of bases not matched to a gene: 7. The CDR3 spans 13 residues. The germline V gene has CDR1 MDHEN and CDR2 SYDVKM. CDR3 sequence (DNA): TGTGCCACACTTAGCGGGAGGACAAATGAGCAGTTCTTC. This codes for CATLSGRTNEQFF.

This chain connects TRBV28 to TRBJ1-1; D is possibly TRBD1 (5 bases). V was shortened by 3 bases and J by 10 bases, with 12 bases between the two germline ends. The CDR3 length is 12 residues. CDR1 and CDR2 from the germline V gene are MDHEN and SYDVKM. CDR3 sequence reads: CASSFPAGGAFF. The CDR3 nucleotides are TGTGCCAGCAGTTTCCCCGCGGGGGGAGCTTTCTTT.

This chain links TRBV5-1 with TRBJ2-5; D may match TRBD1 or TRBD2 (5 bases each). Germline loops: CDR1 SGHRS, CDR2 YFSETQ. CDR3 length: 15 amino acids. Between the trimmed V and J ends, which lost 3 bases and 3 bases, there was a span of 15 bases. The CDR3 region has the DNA TGCGCCAGCAGCTCAACGGGACGCCGGGAAGAGACCCAGTACTTC. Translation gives CASSSTGRREETQYF.

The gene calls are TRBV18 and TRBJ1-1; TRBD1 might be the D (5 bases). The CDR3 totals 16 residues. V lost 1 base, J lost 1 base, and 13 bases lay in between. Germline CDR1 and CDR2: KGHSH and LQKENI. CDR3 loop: CASSPLAGNQNTEAFF. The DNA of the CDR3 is TGTGCCAGCTCACCACTGGCAGGGAACCAGAACACTGAAGCTTTCTTT.

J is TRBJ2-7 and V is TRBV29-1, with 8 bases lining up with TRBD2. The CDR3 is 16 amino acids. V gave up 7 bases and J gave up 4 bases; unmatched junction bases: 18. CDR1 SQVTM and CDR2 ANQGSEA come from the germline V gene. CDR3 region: CSASNSGKSSGYEQYF. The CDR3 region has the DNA TGCAGCGCCTCTAATAGCGGGAAATCCTCCGGGTACGAGCAGTACTTC.